The rows below give T cell receptor beta chains drawn from one sample of a study of blood T cell repertoires in COVID-19. Some clones are missing from TCRdb's copy, which holds only in-frame ones; the method was immunoSEQ multiplex PCR. The sample records roughly 220,000 clones, about three quarters being singletons. Sequencing used peripheral blood. These TCRs come from an older woman with acute or convalescent COVID-19. CDR3s include the opening cysteine and the closing phenylalanine or tryptophan. D genes are given only for firm matches. The size entry is marked missing in some rows and otherwise reads once, few, many or a size class.

>.|TRBJ2-5|TRBV18|.
TGTGCCAGCTCACCACTAATCGCGCAGGAGGAAGAGACCCAGTACTTC
CASSPLIAQEEETQYF
>.|TRBJ1-4|TRBV27|.
TGTGCCAGCAGTTCAGGCGATCAAAATGAAAAACTGTTTTTT
CASSSGDQNEKLFF
>.|TRBJ2-3|TRBV24-1|TRBD2
TGTGCCACCAGTGATCCTAAGACTAGCGGGGGCACAGATACGCAGTATTTT
CATSDPKTSGGTDTQYF
>.|TRBJ2-2|TRBV6-5|.
TGTGCCAGCAGTTCGGAGACCGGGGAGCTGTTTTTT
CASSSETGELFF
>.|TRBJ2-2|TRBV7-8|TRBD1
TGTGCCAGCAGCGAGGGGACAGGGGAGGTCGGGGAGCTGTTTTTT
CASSEGTGEVGELFF
>.|TRBJ2-1|TRBV11-2|.
TGTGCCAGCAGCTTAGATCGTTTTAGAACCAACTACAATGAGCAGTTCTTC
CASSLDRFRTNYNEQFF
>.|TRBJ2-7|TRBV2|TRBD2
TGTGCCAGCTCTGAGGGACTAGCGGGAGACGCGCAGTACTTC
CASSEGLAGDAQYF
>.|TRBJ1-2|TRBV19|TRBD1
TGTGCCAGTAGTCCGGGACAGTCCCCTAGGGGCTACACCTTC
CASSPGQSPRGYTF
>.|TRBJ1-4|TRBV5-1|.
TGCGCCAGCAGCATTCAGTGGGAGAAGCCAAATGAAAAACTGTTTTTT
CASSIQWEKPNEKLFF
>.|TRBJ2-7|TRBV18|TRBD2
TGTGCCAGCTCACCCTTCGGGGCGGGAGGGCCGGTGTACGAGCAGTACTTC
CASSPFGAGGPVYEQYF
>.|TRBJ2-7|TRBV7-2|.
TGTGCCAGCGAGAGACAGGATGCGGTCGAGCAGTACTTC
CASERQDAVEQYF
>.|TRBJ2-4|TRBV2|TRBD1
TGTGCCAGCAGTGATTGGGACAGGGGGCGAATTCAGTACTTC
CASSDWDRGRIQYF
>few|TRBJ2-3|TRBV9|.
TGTGCCAGCAGCGTGGCGGCTAGCACAGATACGCAGTATTTT
CASSVAASTDTQYF
>.|TRBJ1-3|TRBV7-9|.
TGTGCCAGCAGCTTAGCTTACAGTTCTGGAAACACCATATATTTT
CASSLAYSSGNTIYF
>.|TRBJ1-2|TRBV19|.
TGTGCCACCCAAACCGGGACAAACTATGGCTACACCTTC
CATQTGTNYGYTF
>.|TRBJ1-1|TRBV25-1|TRBD1
TGTGCCAGCAGTGGACCCCGGGACAGGATAACGTTGAACACTGAAGCTTTCTTT
CASSGPRDRITLNTEAFF
>few|TRBJ2-3|TRBV20-1|TRBD2
TGCAGTGCTAGTGGGGGGGAGGGCCGTGGAGATACGCAGTATTTT
CSASGGEGRGDTQYF
>.|TRBJ1-2|TRBV19|.
TGTGCCAGTACCAGAGACACGAAAGTCTATGGCTACACCTTC
CASTRDTKVYGYTF
>once|TRBJ1-3|TRBV28|TRBD1
TGTGCCAGCAGCCGGATCCGGGACAGGGGAAACACCATATATTTT
CASSRIRDRGNTIYF
>.|TRBJ1-5|TRBV25-1|.
TGTGCCAGCAGTGATGAGGGCCTCCATCAGCCCCAGCATTTT
CASSDEGLHQPQHF
>.|TRBJ2-1|TRBV12-5|.
TGTGCTAGTGGTTTGGACCTCTCGGGGGTGGGGCAGTTCTTC
CASGLDLSGVGQFF
>few|TRBJ2-3|TRBV5-4|TRBD2
TGTGCCAGCAGCTCCAGGCTGGGACTAGCGGGAGGATCAGATACGCAGTATTTT
CASSSRLGLAGGSDTQYF
>.|TRBJ1-2|TRBV28|.
TGTGCCAGCAGTCAAGGGGCCTATGGCTACACCTTC
CASSQGAYGYTF
>.|TRBJ2-3|TRBV12-3/TRBV12-4|.
TGTGCCAGCAGGATCCCAGCGGACGATACGCAGTATTTT
CASRIPADDTQYF
>few|TRBJ1-3|TRBV28|TRBD1
TGTGCCAGCAGTGACAGGGGAAGCTCTGGAAACACCATATATTTT
CASSDRGSSGNTIYF
>few|TRBJ2-2|TRBV29-1|.
TGCAGCGTTGTCCTCTTGTCAGAAAGGAACACCGGGGAGCTGTTTTTT
CSVVLLSERNTGELFF
>.|TRBJ2-3|TRBV24-1|.
TGTGCCACCAGCGGGGTTCCCACAGATACGCAGTATTTT
CATSGVPTDTQYF
>few|TRBJ1-2|TRBV7-2|.
TGTGCCAGCAGCTTAGCGGTTGGGGTAGGGGCGCCTTATGGCTACACCTTC
CASSLAVGVGAPYGYTF
>.|TRBJ2-1|TRBV19|.
TGTGCCAGTGGGCAGGGGTCCTACAATGAGCAGTTCTTC
CASGQGSYNEQFF
>.|TRBJ2-3|TRBV19|.
TGTGCCAGTAGTATTCAGGGAAGCACAGATACGCAGTATTTT
CASSIQGSTDTQYF
>.|TRBJ2-3|TRBV5-4|TRBD1
TGTGCCAGCAGTCGCGACAGGGACACAGATACGCAGTATTTT
CASSRDRDTDTQYF
>.|TRBJ2-5|TRBV6-5|TRBD1
TGTGCCAGCAGCCGCCGGGACAGGGGAGAGACCCAGTACTTC
CASSRRDRGETQYF
>.|TRBJ1-1|TRBV29-1|.
TGCAGCGTCCATCCGGGGGGCACTGAAGCTTTCTTT
CSVHPGGTEAFF
>once|TRBJ2-1|TRBV9|.
TGTGCCAGCAGCGTAGTGACGGGGGAGGACAATGAGCAGTTCTTC
CASSVVTGEDNEQFF
>.|TRBJ2-7|TRBV3-1/TRBV3-2|.
TGTGCCAGCAGCCAACGCGCTAGCTTTTCTTCCTACGAGCAGTACTTC
CASSQRASFSSYEQYF
>.|TRBJ2-5|TRBV5-1|TRBD2
TGCGCCAGCAGCGAAACCGGGGTTGCGGGAGGGCCGGAAGAGACCCAGTACTTC
CASSETGVAGGPEETQYF
>.|TRBJ2-7|TRBV2|.
TGTGCCAGCGGGGGGGCCGGGACCCCGAGCTCCTACGAGCAGTACTTC
CASGGAGTPSSYEQYF
>.|TRBJ1-2|TRBV2|.
TGTGCCAGCAGTGTCGCGGCCGGCTACACCTTC
CASSVAAGYTF
>.|TRBJ1-1|TRBV18|TRBD1
TGTGCCAGCTCCCGAAGGACAGGGGAGGGGAACACTGAAGCTTTCTTT
CASSRRTGEGNTEAFF
>few|TRBJ1-5|TRBV18|.
TGTGCCAGCTCATCAGTAGCGGGGGATAAGCCCCAGCATTTT
CASSSVAGDKPQHF
>once|TRBJ2-1|TRBV28|TRBD2
TGTGCCAGCAGTTTCGGAGCGGGAGGGTCGTACAATGAGCAGTTCTTC
CASSFGAGGSYNEQFF
>.|TRBJ2-1|TRBV10-3|TRBD2
TGTGCCTCAAAAGGCCCTAGCGGGAGTTTTAATGAGCAGTTCTTC
CASKGPSGSFNEQFF
>.|TRBJ1-1|TRBV5-8|.
TGTGCCAGCAGCCTTAACAGGGACACTGAAGCTTTCTTT
CASSLNRDTEAFF
>.|TRBJ2-5|TRBV5-5|.
TGTGCCAGCGAAGCCGCTGACAGGACAGTCCAAGAGACCCAGTACTTC
CASEAADRTVQETQYF
>.|TRBJ1-5|TRBV6-2/TRBV6-3|.
TGTGCCAGCAGGCCTCCCTTGATTGGCCCCCAGCATTTT
CASRPPLIGPQHF
>.|TRBJ1-5|TRBV15|.
TGTGCCACCAGCAGAGATGACGGGATTGCTCAGCCCCAGCATTTT
CATSRDDGIAQPQHF